Included here is one T cell receptor (beta chain) sequence, with context. Its target is not known. Profiling relied on immunoSEQ multiplex PCR, and the TCRdb table lists in-frame clones only, not all of them. The sample consists of more than 120,000 clones, more than 70% of them appearing once. This sample is drawn from a study of T cell responses to AZD1222 COVID-19 vaccine. Overall study findings and caveats: At baseline, seropositivity was found in only a handful of AZD1222 recipients. A reported finding is that nearly half of spike-specific TCRs target unmutated variant regions.

V was trimmed by 7 bases and J by 6 bases, leaving 19 bases between them. Germline values: CDR1 SGHAT, CDR2 FQNNGV. The CDR3 totals 14 residues. The clonotype comes from an adult who received the AZD1222 COVID-19 vaccine. The material sequenced was peripheral blood, taken 28 days after the second AZD1222 dose. This chain joins TRBV11-2 and TRBJ2-7, with D possibly matching TRBD1 (6 bases). The CDR3 is CASTPTGTKTEQYF. CDR3 in DNA: TGTGCCAGCACCCCAACCGGGACAAAGACCGAGCAGTACTTC.